Shown below are 24 T cell receptor beta chains from a single sample sequenced in a study of blood T cell repertoires in COVID-19. Measured with immunoSEQ multiplex PCR; TCRdb has only the in-frame clones, and not every one. The repertoire holds around 140,000 clones, with more than 80% as singletons. The sequencing input was PBMCs or T cells enriched from blood (not recorded which). These TCRs come from a man between 45 and 60 years old who had recovered from COVID-19.

This clone was observed a few times. The genes are TRBV7-9 and TRBJ1-2; the D gene is possibly TRBD1 (6 bases). Germline V gene sequence: CDR1 SEHNR, CDR2 FQNEAQ (reference sequence). The V gene lost 2 bases and the J gene lost 7 bases, with 17 bases spanning the gap. This CDR3 is 15 amino acids long. CDR3 sequence (DNA): TGTGCCAGCAGCTTAAGCGGGGGCCGCTCCGGTGGCTACACCTTC. Translating it yields CASSLSGGRSGGYTF.

This clone was observed a few times. The chain is built from TRBV9 and TRBJ2-7; D gene uncertain. Trimming took off 4 bases at V and 0 bases at J, with 14 bases between the two ends. The CDR3 spans 15 residues. Germline CDR1 and CDR2: SGDLS and YYNGEE. The DNA for the CDR3 is TGTGCCAGCAGCTCCGGGTCAGCCCTCTCCTACGAGCAGTACTTC. Its protein is CASSSGSALSYEQYF.

This clone was seen more than once but under ten times. The sample contains more than one DNA sequence encoding this CDR3. This rearrangement joins TRBV12-3 or TRBV12-4 to TRBJ1-2; D may be TRBD1 (5 bases). Trimming took off 3 bases at V and 6 bases at J, with 11 bases between the two ends. This CDR3 is built from 13 residues. In nucleotides, the CDR3 is TGTGCCAGCAGTTTGGGTCAGGGTGATGGCTACACCTTC. Translating it yields CASSLGQGDGYTF.

The sample holds one count of this clone. The chain couples TRBV5-5 to TRBJ2-5, with 10 positions matching TRBD2. Per the germline V gene, CDR1 is SGHKS and CDR2 is YYEKEE (reference sequence). The V gene end was trimmed by 4 bases and the J gene end by 1 base; junction bases not matched to a gene: 4. This CDR3 comprises 15 residues. CDR3 region: CASSLSGGPQETQYF. The DNA for the CDR3 is TGTGCCAGCAGCCTTAGCGGGGGGCCCCAAGAGACCCAGTACTTC.

This sequence joins TRBV2 and TRBJ1-2; the D is unclear. Deletions cut 4 bases from V and 8 bases from J, with 11 bases between. This CDR3 contains 12 residues. The V gene's germline CDR1 is SNHLY and CDR2 FYNNEI. For the CDR3, the DNA is TGTGCCAGCAGTGGAGAGGCCTCGGGCTACACCTTC. This encodes CASSGEASGYTF.

This clone has only one observation. The rearrangement links TRBV28 to TRBJ1-2; 7 bases fit TRBD1. The CDR3 loop spans 15 amino acids. The V gene's germline CDR1 is MDHEN and CDR2 SYDVKM. The J segment lost 2 bases and the V segment lost 4 bases, leaving 7 bases of the junction unmatched. The CDR3 spells CASSSTGQVNYGYTF. Written as DNA, the CDR3 is TGTGCCAGCAGTTCAACAGGACAGGTCAACTATGGCTACACCTTC.

The rearrangement joins TRBV5-1 to TRBJ2-7; 8 bases map to TRBD1. After removal of 2 bases from V and 2 bases from J, the junction contained 6 bases not matched to a gene. The CDR3 covers 15 residues. Germline V gene sequence: CDR1 SGHRS, CDR2 YFSETQ. The CDR3 protein is CASSFVGQGPYEQYF. In nucleotides, the CDR3 is TGCGCCAGCAGCTTCGTAGGACAGGGCCCCTACGAGCAGTACTTC.

The chain has TRBV5-1 and TRBJ2-6, with TRBD1 matching 7 bases. Losses at the gene ends were 4 bases for V and 4 bases for J; bases not matched to a gene: 8. CDR1 and CDR2 (germline): SGHRS, YFSETQ. This CDR3 has 16 amino acids. In nucleotides, the CDR3 is TGCGCCAGCAGCGGTGAAGAGGGGGCCGGGGCCAACGTCCTGACTTTC. Its translation is CASSGEEGAGANVLTF.

V usage is TRBV25-1 and J usage is TRBJ2-2; TRBD2 matches at 7 bases. CDR3 length: 15 residues. The trim removed 6 bases at V and 1 base at J, leaving 5 bases unmatched. Germline V gives CDR1 MGHDK, CDR2 SYGVNS. This CDR3 is CASREASGNTGELFF. The CDR3 DNA follows: TGTGCCAGCAGAGAGGCTAGCGGGAACACCGGGGAGCTGTTTTTT.

This chain's CDR3 is CASVVMNTEAFF. The CDR3 DNA reads TGTGCCAGCGTAGTTATGAACACTGAAGCTTTCTTT. V and J are TRBV2 and TRBJ1-1; D gene uncertain. Germline V gene sequence: CDR1 SNHLY, CDR2 FYNNEI. The V end was cut by 8 bases, the J end by 0 bases, with 7 bases between. The CDR3 sequence is 12 residues long. The whole variable domain, remainder taken from reference TRBV2 and TRBJ1-1, is EPEVTQTPSHQVTQMGQEVILRCVPISNHLYFYWYRQILGQKVEFLVSFYNNEISEKSEIFDDQFSVERPDGSNFTLKIRSTKLEDSAMYFCASVVMNTEAFFGQGTRLTVV.

The V gene is TRBV30, the J gene TRBJ1-6; TRBD1 is a possible D gene (6 bases). The CDR3 extends over 13 amino acids. From germline, CDR1 is GTSNPN and CDR2 SVGIG (reference sequence). The V end lost 3 bases, the J end lost 6 bases, and 9 bases lay between the germline ends. As DNA, the CDR3 is TGTGCCTGGAGACGCAGGGGTAATTCACCCCTCCACTTT. Amino acids: CAWRRRGNSPLHF. Full variable domain (missing parts from reference TRBV30 and TRBJ1-6): SQTIHQWPATLVQPVGSPLSLECTVEGTSNPNLYWYRQAAGRGLQLLFYSVGIGQISSEVPQNLSASRPQDRQFILSSKKLLLSDSGFYLCAWRRRGNSPLHFGNGTRLTVT.

The genes are TRBV18 and TRBJ1-5; 9 nucleotides line up with TRBD1. Losses at the gene ends were 5 bases for V and 6 bases for J; bases not matched to a gene: 8. This CDR3 contains 15 residues. Germline lookup yields CDR1 KGHSH and CDR2 LQKENI. CDR3 in amino acids: CASSASGQGVQPQHF. CDR3 coding DNA: TGTGCCAGCTCAGCGTCGGGACAGGGTGTTCAGCCCCAGCATTTT.

The rearrangement uses TRBV9 and TRBJ1-4; 9 positions match TRBD1. The CDR3 spans 17 residues. The germline V gene has CDR1 SGDLS and CDR2 YYNGEE. Losses at the gene ends were 4 bases for V and 8 bases for J; bases not matched to a gene: 15. The CDR3 DNA is TGTGCCAGCAGCCAATCAGAACCCGGGACAGGGTGGGAAAAACTGTTTTTT. Protein sequence: CASSQSEPGTGWEKLFF.

This sequence joins TRBV28 and TRBJ2-4; 7 bases align to TRBD2. The junction had 10 bases not matched to a gene; V was cut back by 5 bases and J by 0 bases. In germline, CDR1 is MDHEN, CDR2 SYDVKM. The CDR3 spans 17 residues. CDR3: CASSPWGSGVAKNIQYF. The CDR3, as DNA: TGTGCCAGCAGTCCATGGGGGAGCGGGGTAGCCAAAAACATTCAGTACTTC.

The chain joins TRBV6-5 to TRBJ2-3, with D possibly matching TRBD1 (6 bases). CDR1 MNHEY and CDR2 SVGAGI come from the germline V gene. Trimming cost V 11 bases and J 2 bases, with 17 bases left between them. The CDR3 spans 14 residues. The CDR3 DNA sequence: TGTGCCGCGGCCGGGTACAGGGCCACAGATACGCAGTATTTT. Its translation is CAAAGYRATDTQYF.

The V call is TRBV7-8, the J call TRBJ2-5; no definite D call. The CDR3 has 13 amino acids. V was cut by 5 bases and J by 2 bases, with 9 bases left in between. Germline V gene sequence: CDR1 SGHVS, CDR2 FQNEAQ. In nucleotides, the CDR3 is TGTGCCAGCAGCCTAGGCGGACAAGAGACCCAGTACTTC. It yields the protein CASSLGGQETQYF.

Comment on this clone: An end of the junction differs from the germline gene, which may be a read error. This chain links TRBV25-1 with TRBJ2-7; possibly TRBD1 for D (7 bases). CDR3 length equals 11 residues. Germline assignment: CDR1 MGHDK and CDR2 SYGVNS. DNA for the CDR3: TGTGCCAGCAGTGAATCCAGGGGGGTATGGTTC. As protein: CASSESRGVWF.

This clone was seen a single time. The CDR3 sequence is CASSPGSGYEQYV. CDR3 DNA sequence: TGTGCCAGCTCACCAGGGAGCGGCTACGAGCAGTACGTC. The chain links TRBV18 to TRBJ2-7; the D gene is possibly TRBD2 (5 bases). This CDR3 comprises 13 residues. CDR1 is KGHSH and CDR2 is LQKENI in the germline V gene. The V and J ends lost 2 bases and 3 bases respectively, with 8 bases between them.

The chain is built from TRBV28 and TRBJ1-2, with TRBD1 identical over 11 bases. The CDR3 has 14 residues. The germline gives CDR1 MDHEN, CDR2 SYDVKM. After removal of 6 bases from V and 7 bases from J, the junction contained 7 bases not matched to a gene. This chain's CDR3 is CASRQRTGGFGYTF. The CDR3 bases are TGTGCCAGCAGGCAAAGGACAGGGGGCTTTGGCTACACCTTC.

The chain links TRBV24-1 to TRBJ1-5; 8 positions agree with TRBD1. CDR1 KGHDR and CDR2 SFDVKD come from the germline V gene. The length of the CDR3 is 16 residues. V shed 3 bases, J shed 2 bases, and the junction held 5 bases outside the gene matches. The CDR3 DNA reads as TGTGCCACCAGTGATCCCGGACAGGGAGGCAATCAGCCCCAGCATTTT. Encoded protein: CATSDPGQGGNQPQHF.

Here the CDR3 DNA reads TGTGCCAGCAGGGACAGATATTTAGCAAGCAATCAGCCCCAGCATTTT. This sequence encodes CASRDRYLASNQPQHF. V and J are TRBV28 and TRBJ1-5; D may be TRBD1 (6 bases). Germline V gene sequence: CDR1 MDHEN, CDR2 SYDVKM. The CDR3 covers 16 residues. The V gene lost 6 bases and the J gene lost 1 base, with 16 bases spanning the gap.

The chain employs TRBV18 and TRBJ1-2; D is possibly TRBD1 (6 bases). This CDR3 contains 13 residues. Trimming cost V 8 bases and J 2 bases, with 12 bases left between them. The germline gives CDR1 KGHSH, CDR2 LQKENI. The DNA for the CDR3 is TGTGCCAGCAACCCGGACAGAAACTATGGCTACACCTTC. It encodes CASNPDRNYGYTF. The variable domain in full, completed from reference TRBV18 and TRBJ1-2, reads NAGVMQNPRHLVRRRGQEARLRCSPMKGHSHVYWYRQLPEEGLKFMVYLQKENIIDESGMPKERFSAEFPKEGPSILRIQQVVRGDSAAYFCASNPDRNYGYTFGSGTRLTVV.

This chain joins TRBV28 and TRBJ2-2, with TRBD2 as a possible D gene (6 bases). V shed 7 bases and J shed 6 bases, with 12 bases lying between them. The germline gives CDR1 MDHEN, CDR2 SYDVKM. The CDR3 loop spans 13 amino acids. The CDR3 spells CASTQGGAGELFF. In DNA, the CDR3 is TGTGCCAGCACCCAAGGAGGGGCCGGGGAGCTGTTTTTT.

V and J are TRBV7-2 and TRBJ2-7, with 7 bases aligning to TRBD1. J gave up 1 base and V 5 bases, and 8 bases lay outside the gene matches. The CDR3 is 15 amino acids. Germline loops: CDR1 SGHTA, CDR2 FQGNSA. The CDR3 nucleotides read TGTGCCAGCAGCCCCCGGGACAGCCCTTCCTACGAGCAGTACTTC. It codes for CASSPRDSPSYEQYF.